Each of the 14 T cell receptor beta chains below was sequenced from the same sample in a study of blood T cell repertoires in COVID-19. TCRdb keeps only in-frame clones here, not all; method: immunoSEQ multiplex PCR. The data show some 48,000 clones, with 65% to 90% seen just once and roughly 2.9% held by the top ten. Sequencing input: peripheral blood. These receptors all come from an elderly woman with acute or convalescent COVID-19.

V usage is TRBV7-9 and J usage is TRBJ1-2; D ambiguous. The V end was cut by 7 bases, the J end by 8 bases, with 14 bases between. CDR1 and CDR2 (germline): SEHNR, FQNEAQ (reference sequence). This CDR3 contains 12 residues. In nucleotides, the CDR3 is TGTGCCAGCACCCTCAGAGGTGACGGCTACACCTTC. This gives the protein CASTLRGDGYTF.

J is TRBJ2-5 and V is TRBV5-4; 10 bases fit TRBD2. This CDR3 is built from 16 residues. In germline, CDR1 is SGHNT, CDR2 YYREEE (reference sequence). V trimming: 4 bases; J trimming: 5 bases; junction bases outside the gene matches: 11. The CDR3 DNA is TGTGCCAGCAGCCCGGAGCTAGCGGGGGCGAGGGAGACCCAGTACTTC. It codes for CASSPELAGARETQYF.

This sequence joins TRBV5-1 and TRBJ1-2; 8 bases align to TRBD1. V was pared by 4 bases and J by 7 bases, with 21 bases of the junction left unmatched. CDR1 and CDR2 from the germline V gene are SGHRS and YFSETQ. CDR3 length: 18 amino acids. The CDR3 region has the DNA TGCGCCAGCAGCCAACAACTTTCCCCGACCGGACAGGGACTTGGCTACACCTTC. Encoded protein: CASSQQLSPTGQGLGYTF.

The rearrangement joins TRBV9 to TRBJ2-7; no reliable D call. The CDR3 extends over 13 amino acids. V shed 0 bases and J shed 3 bases, with 7 bases lying between them. Germline CDR1 and CDR2: SGDLS and YYNGEE. As DNA, the CDR3 is TGTGCCAGCAGCGTAGTGCCAGGCTACGAGCAGTACTTC. Translating gives CASSVVPGYEQYF.

The chain has TRBV5-1 and TRBJ2-2; 9 nucleotides agree with TRBD1. Germline V gene data show CDR1 as SGHRS and CDR2 as YFSETQ. V gave up 1 base and J gave up 5 bases; unmatched junction bases: 6. The CDR3 extends over 16 amino acids. CDR3 in amino acids: CASSLPGQGRTGELFF. CDR3 coding DNA: TGCGCCAGCAGCTTGCCGGGACAGGGAAGGACCGGGGAGCTGTTTTTT.

The J gene is TRBJ1-4, the V gene TRBV7-2; 9 bases are shared with TRBD1. The germline V gene encodes CDR1 SGHTA and CDR2 FQGNSA. This CDR3 spans 15 amino acids. With 2 bases clipped from V and 5 bases from J, the junction kept 3 bases outside the gene matches. The CDR3 bases are TGTGCCAGCAGCTTATCCGGGACAGGGAATGAAAAACTGTTTTTT. Translation: CASSLSGTGNEKLFF.

The chain joins TRBV21-1 to TRBJ2-7; the table assigns TRBD1, which was not confirmed against the DNA. TRBV21-1 is an annotated pseudogene. The CDR3 totals 12 residues. CDR3 nucleotides: TGTGCCAGCAGTAGACAGCTTTACGAGCAGTACTTC. As protein: CASSRQLYEQYF.

The V and J genes are TRBV19 and TRBJ1-1; no reliable D call. The V gene's germline CDR1 is LNHDA and CDR2 SQIVND (reference sequence). The CDR3 has 15 residues. The V gene lost 3 bases and the J gene lost 3 bases, with 14 bases spanning the gap. The CDR3 DNA reads TGTGCCAGTAGTATTCGGGTCACAACTTACACTGAAGCTTTCTTT. This encodes CASSIRVTTYTEAFF.

The rearrangement links TRBV12-5 to TRBJ2-2, with a possible D match to TRBD1 (5 bases). The CDR3 runs 15 residues. V shed 2 bases and J shed 7 bases, with 14 bases lying between them. Germline V CDR1 and CDR2: LGHNT, FRNRAP. Written as DNA, the CDR3 is TGTGCTAGTGGTTTGCAACTCCAGGGTGTCGGGGAGCTGTTTTTT. This sequence encodes CASGLQLQGVGELFF.

The chain employs TRBV5-1 and TRBJ1-5; 7 bases map to TRBD1. J gave up 8 bases and V 0 bases, and 8 bases lay outside the gene matches. Germline loops: CDR1 SGHRS, CDR2 YFSETQ. The CDR3 is 15 residues long. The CDR3 reads CASSLGQGDQEPQHF. CDR3 bases: TGCGCCAGCAGCTTGGGGCAGGGGGATCAGGAGCCCCAGCATTTT.

This chain joins TRBV5-6 and TRBJ2-7, with 7 bases identical to TRBD2. The CDR3 spans 15 residues. Germline loops: CDR1 SGHDT, CDR2 YYEEEE. Trimming took 4 bases from V and 0 from J; bases not matched to a gene: 7. The DNA for the CDR3 is TGTGCCAGCAGCCCGCGGGGGTTGAGCTCCTACGAGCAGTACTTC. Translated, it gives CASSPRGLSSYEQYF.

The chain has TRBV11-1 and TRBJ1-1; TRBD1 aligns across 9 bases. The CDR3 is 14 residues long. Per the germline V gene, CDR1 is SGHAT and CDR2 is FQDESV (reference sequence). Losses at the gene ends were 2 bases for V and 3 bases for J; bases not matched to a gene: 1. The CDR3 sequence: CASSLNRGHTEAFF. The CDR3 DNA sequence: TGTGCCAGCAGCTTAAACAGGGGGCACACTGAAGCTTTCTTT.

To note about this clone: A read error may account for a junction end that differs from germline. V gene TRBV5-1 combines with J gene TRBJ1-4; a weak D match, TRBD1 (5 bases). Germline loops: CDR1 SGHRS, CDR2 YFSETQ. The CDR3 has 14 amino acids. CDR3 coding DNA: TGCGCCAGCAGCCCAAGGACAACAAATGAAAAACTGTTTTTT. This codes for CASSPRTTNEKLFF.

This rearrangement joins TRBV10-3 to TRBJ2-3, with D hard to call. V shed 0 bases and J shed 6 bases, with 4 bases lying between them. The germline gives CDR1 ENHRY, CDR2 SYGVKD. This CDR3 comprises 12 residues. The CDR3 loop reads CAISESADTQYF. The CDR3 region has the DNA TGTGCCATCAGTGAGTCAGCGGATACGCAGTATTTT.